This T cell receptor (beta chain) was profiled in a study of identical twins. General study findings and limits: Memory repertoires lacked the insertion deficit that abundant cord blood beta clonotypes showed. Models predicted less out-of-frame TCR alpha sharing in monozygotic twins than was found. Invariant MAIT and iNKT cells are populations that could partly confound zero-insertion analyses.

The CDR3 consists of 12 residues. Losses at the gene ends were 7 bases for V and 6 bases for J; bases not matched to a gene: 2. Germline V gene lookup returns CDR1 LGHNA and CDR2 YNFKEQ. Details on this clonotype: Its matching antigen is unknown.

All donors were healthy, and all were Caucasian. TCRdb itself ran the 5' RACE reads through MiXCR, one entry per CDR3 protein. The sample carries 1.5 million to 2 million distinct CDR3 sequences, about 31% recorded once. This chain connects TRBV4-2 to TRBJ2-1, with 8 nucleotides matching TRBD1. This TCR was sampled from a newborn girl in good health. The sample taken for sequencing was cord blood. The CDR3 DNA reads as TGTGCCAGCAACCAGGGGGCCAATGAGCAGTTCTTC. Translation gives CASNQGANEQFF.